This T cell receptor beta chain derives from a study of early T cells in non-severe SARS-CoV-2 infection. Study background: Sequencing used unsorted whole-blood bulk RNA, so chains lack pairing. Study observations and caveats: There was a bias toward anti-spike CD8 responses in VDJdb matching, which missed private and CD4 specificities.

Germline CDR1 is SGHAT and CDR2 is FQNNGV. V was shortened by 0 bases and J by 4 bases, with 13 bases between the two germline ends. The CDR3 totals 15 residues. In its sample, this clonotype was seen many times. As yet, its antigen is unknown. Researchers attached unique molecular identifiers to individual cDNA molecules. TCRdb analysed the 5' RACE reads with MiXCR anew, one entry per CDR3 protein. The data contain roughly 45,000 distinct CDR3 sequences, 6.2% of them singletons. The chain is built from TRBV11-2 and TRBJ2-7, with D perhaps matching TRBD1 (5 bases). The source of this sequence is an adult who was a healthcare worker with PCR-confirmed SARS-CoV-2 infection or an uninfected control (not recorded which). Sequencing was performed on whole blood, taken at baseline. The DNA for the CDR3 is TGTGCCAGCAGCTTAGAAAGGGGCAGGGATTACGAGCAGTACTTC. Translation gives CASSLERGRDYEQYF.